Included here is one TCR beta chain sequence, with context. The antigen remains undetermined. This entry is derived from a study of cytomegalovirus exposure and HLA in healthy donors. At the level of the study: A subsequent analysis stated that the roughly 130 validation repertoires were run on the same platform as the approximately 610 first-cohort repertoires. Study-level results: The study put 150 to 200 TCR beta chains on its list as cytomegalovirus-associated. TCR clusters originating in the first cohort tended to co-occur in the 110 or so validation repertoires, according to a later analysis. Some public TCRs appeared in many individuals, while most sequences were rare.

The CDR3 consists of 16 residues. V lost 0 bases, J lost 2 bases, and 12 bases lay in between. Germline loops: CDR1 MGHRA, CDR2 YSYEKL. TCRdb's copy holds only in-frame clones and misses some; the assay was immunoSEQ multiplex PCR. The sample includes roughly 75,000 clones, approximately 96% of them seen just once. This chain links TRBV4-1 with TRBJ2-3; D is ambiguous. Sequencing was done on a sample of PBMCs. The TCR originated in a man aged 18 to 29 in good health and CMV-seropositive. The CDR3 nucleotides are TGCGCCAGCAGCCAAGATCCTGGAGACCCCACAGATACGCAGTATTTT. Translated, it gives CASSQDPGDPTDTQYF.